This TCR beta chain emerged from a study of T cell responses to AZD1222 COVID-19 vaccine. Study-wide results and limits: Just six AZD1222 recipients tested seropositive at baseline. Sampling that yielded the repertoires occurred only after the peak T cell response. Spike-specific TCR repertoires showed rising breadth and depth after two AZD1222 doses.

Unmatched junction bases numbered 12, after V lost 7 bases and J lost 4 bases. Germline CDR1 and CDR2: SQVTM and ANQGSEA. The CDR3 length is 14 residues. Measured with immunoSEQ multiplex PCR; TCRdb has only the in-frame clones, and not every one. The sample contains about 150,000 clones, approximately 90% of which appear only once. For this clone: What it recognizes is unknown.

Sequenced here: peripheral blood, sampled on day 0 of AZD1222 vaccination. This clonotype originated in an adult in good health. V is TRBV29-1 and J is TRBJ1-1, with 7 bases matching TRBD1. This CDR3 is CSGDQTGLGTEAFF. CDR3 DNA: TGCAGCGGCGACCAGACAGGGCTAGGCACTGAAGCTTTCTTT.